These 27 T cell receptor beta chains came from one sample sequenced in a study of T cell responses to AZD1222 COVID-19 vaccine (dated by TCRdb to the early 2020s). Receptor amplification or capture employed the immunoSEQ multiplex PCR assay. Sourced from immuneACCESS, this table was stored by TCRdb with only in-frame sequences that have V and J called. A share of the clones is absent; for the studies checked, an unresolved V gene accounts for under half, and the remainder has no known explanation. This sample gives roughly 120,000 clones in total; 88% of them show up just once. The ten biggest clones cover under 20% of the sample. The time point label on this specimen signifies: baseline before first vaccination. The sample's treatment or condition label, decoded: meningococcal conjugate vaccine given as trial control. This specimen was peripheral blood, taken on day 0 of MenACWY control vaccination. Receptors originate from an adult in good health.

The CDR3 sequence: CASSTTSGRGREQFF. The DNA of the CDR3 is TGTGCCAGCAGCACCACTAGCGGGAGGGGGAGGGAGCAGTTCTTC. The chain joins TRBV2 to TRBJ2-1, with 13 bases fitting TRBD2. The V gene end was trimmed by 6 bases and the J gene end by 10 bases; junction bases not matched to a gene: 9. Germline loops: CDR1 SNHLY, CDR2 FYNNEI. The CDR3 runs to 15 residues.

The CDR3, as DNA: TGTGCCAGCAGTTTAAGGGCGTCCGGGGAGCTGTTTTTT. Translated: CASSLRASGELFF. This rearrangement joins TRBV2 to TRBJ2-2; no clear D gene. This CDR3 has 13 amino acids. The germline CDR1 and CDR2 sequences are SNHLY and FYNNEI. The V end was cut by 5 bases, the J end by 6 bases, with 10 bases between. Complete variable domain (other parts from reference TRBV2 and TRBJ2-2): EPEVTQTPSHQVTQMGQEVILRCVPISNHLYFYWYRQILGQKVEFLVSFYNNEISEKSEIFDDQFSVERPDGSNFTLKIRSTKLEDSAMYFCASSLRASGELFFGEGSRLTVL.

This clone has only one observation. The gene calls are TRBV2 and TRBJ2-7, with D tentatively TRBD1 (6 bases). Germline CDR1 reads SNHLY; CDR2 reads FYNNEI. CDR3 length: 16 amino acids. Trimming shortened V by 6 bases and J by 3 bases, and 21 bases separated the two germline ends. In nucleotides, the CDR3 is TGTGCCAGCAGAACTCAACAGGGCTCCCGTCACTACGAGCAGTACTTC. Protein: CASRTQQGSRHYEQYF.

This sequence joins TRBV19 and TRBJ2-7; maybe TRBD2 (6 bases). CDR1 LNHDA and CDR2 SQIVND come from the germline V gene (reference sequence). With 3 bases removed from V and 2 bases from J, the gap between germline ends came to 8 bases. The CDR3 loop spans 13 amino acids. The CDR3 loop reads CASSIGGAYEQYF. CDR3 DNA sequence: TGTGCCAGTAGTATCGGGGGTGCCTACGAGCAGTACTTC. The full variable domain, with the rest looked up from reference TRBV19 and TRBJ2-7, is DGGITQSPKYLFRKEGQNVTLSCEQNLNHDAMYWYRQDPGQGLRLIYYSQIVNDFQKGDIAEGYSVSREKKESFPLTVTSAQKNPTAFYLCASSIGGAYEQYFGPGTRLTVT.

The gene calls are TRBV5-1 and TRBJ2-2; D call uncertain. Germline CDR1 and CDR2: SGHRS and YFSETQ. V was clipped by 5 bases and J by 7 bases, with 9 bases between them. This CDR3 has 12 amino acids. The CDR3 loop reads CASSSGSGELFF. The DNA for the CDR3 is TGCGCCAGCAGTTCGGGTAGCGGGGAGCTGTTTTTT.

Here the CDR3 DNA reads TGCGCCAGCAGCCAAGATTTGAGCAGGGGGCCAGAGACCCAGTACTTC. As protein: CASSQDLSRGPETQYF. The chain employs TRBV4-1 and TRBJ2-5; 8 bases are shared with TRBD1. J gave up 4 bases and V 0 bases, and 7 bases lay outside the gene matches. From germline, CDR1 is MGHRA and CDR2 YSYEKL. CDR3 length: 16 residues.

This clone was detected ten times or more. The gene calls are TRBV6-4 and TRBJ2-1, with D possibly being TRBD1 (6 bases). Germline V gene lookup returns CDR1 MRHNA and CDR2 SNTAGT. The CDR3 is made up of 13 amino acids. Trimming removed 2 bases at V and 8 bases at J, with 10 bases between. The CDR3 DNA is TGTGCCAGCAGTGACAGGGGGACGGATGAGCAGTTCTTC. Translation gives CASSDRGTDEQFF.

J is TRBJ2-5 and V is TRBV9; 15 bases are shared with TRBD2. The CDR3 is made up of 16 amino acids. Germline V lookup: CDR1 SGDLS, CDR2 YYNGEE. V shed 4 bases, J shed 6 bases, and the junction held 7 bases outside the gene matches. This CDR3 is CASSPLGLAGGKTQYF. CDR3 DNA: TGTGCCAGCAGCCCACTGGGACTAGCGGGAGGAAAGACCCAGTACTTC.

V usage is TRBV5-6 and J usage is TRBJ2-7, with no clear D. The V end was cut by 0 bases, the J end by 2 bases, with 0 bases between. The CDR3 covers 11 residues. Germline CDR1 is SGHDT and CDR2 is YYEEEE. The CDR3 reads CASSLAYEQYF. Here the CDR3 DNA reads TGTGCCAGCAGCTTGGCCTACGAGCAGTACTTC.

CDR3 loop: CASSQARLAGGSDEQFF. In DNA form, the CDR3 reads TGTGCCAGCAGCCAAGCTCGCCTAGCGGGAGGTTCAGATGAGCAGTTCTTC. The genes are TRBV3-1 (or the pseudogene TRBV3-2) and TRBJ2-1, with 11 bases aligning to TRBD2. The CDR3 runs 17 residues. After removal of 1 base from V and 8 bases from J, the junction contained 10 bases not matched to a gene. Germline V lookup: CDR1 LGHDT, CDR2 YNNKEL (reference sequence).

This clone occurred once. The J gene is TRBJ2-1, the V gene TRBV6-5; D not certain. Trimming removed 6 bases at V and 3 bases at J, with 12 bases between. CDR1 is MNHEY, CDR2 SVGAGI, per germline. CDR3 length: 14 residues. The CDR3 here is CASRYGPIYNEQFF. The CDR3 coding sequence is TGTGCCAGCAGGTATGGACCCATCTACAATGAGCAGTTCTTC.

The V and J genes are TRBV6-6 and TRBJ1-2; D perhaps matches TRBD1 (5 bases). CDR3 length: 13 amino acids. CDR1 and CDR2 (germline): MNHNY, SVGAGI (reference sequence). V was cut by 2 bases and J by 9 bases, with 13 bases left in between. The CDR3: CASSYRDPSSYTF. The CDR3, as DNA: TGTGCCAGCAGTTACCGGGACCCCTCGAGCTACACCTTC.

This rearrangement joins TRBV5-1 to TRBJ2-2; D might be TRBD1 (6 bases). CDR3 length: 17 residues. Germline values: CDR1 SGHRS, CDR2 YFSETQ. V was cut by 0 bases and J by 4 bases, with 16 bases left in between. CDR3 in DNA: TGCGCCAGCAGCTTGGCCCCACAGGGCCGCGGCACCGGGGAGCTGTTTTTT. Translated: CASSLAPQGRGTGELFF.

The V and J genes are TRBV4-2 and TRBJ2-1; D unclear. This CDR3 region has 15 residues. Germline V gene lookup returns CDR1 LGHNA and CDR2 YNFKEQ. Trimming removed 4 bases from V and 5 bases from J, with 15 bases in between. CDR3 DNA: TGTGCCAGCAGCCGCGAAGGATTAATGCACAATGAGCAGTTCTTC. Its protein is CASSREGLMHNEQFF.

The chain has TRBV18 and TRBJ1-6; no reliable D call. Trimming removed 1 base at V and 4 bases at J, with 17 bases between. CDR3 length: 18 residues. Per germline, CDR1 KGHSH and CDR2 LQKENI. CDR3 loop: CASSPQSRRNTYNSPLHF. In nucleotides, the CDR3 is TGTGCCAGCTCACCACAGTCCCGGAGGAATACTTATAATTCACCCCTCCACTTT. The entire variable domain, with the rest obtained from reference TRBV18 and TRBJ1-6, is as follows: NAGVMQNPRHLVRRRGQEARLRCSPMKGHSHVYWYRQLPEEGLKFMVYLQKENIIDESGMPKERFSAEFPKEGPSILRIQQVVRGDSAAYFCASSPQSRRNTYNSPLHFGNGTRLTVT.

V is TRBV14 and J is TRBJ1-2, with D maybe TRBD1 (5 bases). The CDR3 is 16 residues long. Per the germline V gene, CDR1 is SGHDN and CDR2 is FVKESK. V gave up 6 bases and J gave up 2 bases, with 19 bases separating them. CDR3 bases: TGTGCCAGCAGTCCCGCCCCAGGCAGGGAGAACTATGGCTACACCTTC. Translating it yields CASSPAPGRENYGYTF. Full variable domain (missing parts from reference TRBV14 and TRBJ1-2): EAGVTQFPSHSVIEKGQTVTLRCDPISGHDNLYWYRRVMGKEIKFLLHFVKESKQDESGMPNNRFLAERTGGTYSTLKVQPAELEDSGVYFCASSPAPGRENYGYTFGSGTRLTVV.

The chain carries TRBV19 and TRBJ1-2; TRBD1 aligns across 7 bases. The germline gives CDR1 LNHDA, CDR2 SQIVND (reference sequence). The CDR3 loop spans 21 amino acids. V was pared by 7 bases and J by 2 bases, with 28 bases of the junction left unmatched. CDR3 sequence: CASNLAGQRTPGDGPNYGYTF. The CDR3 region has the DNA TGTGCCAGTAATTTGGCGGGACAGCGGACTCCCGGGGATGGTCCCAACTATGGCTACACCTTC.

This chain links TRBV5-4 with TRBJ2-5; a possible D gene is TRBD1 (6 bases). Germline loops: CDR1 SGHNT, CDR2 YYREEE (reference sequence). The CDR3 length is 15 residues. V was pared by 4 bases and J by 2 bases, with 15 bases between. Here the CDR3 reads CASSPGQMIQETQYF. The DNA of the CDR3 is TGTGCCAGCAGCCCCGGACAGATGATACAAGAGACCCAGTACTTC.

The chain carries TRBV11-3 and TRBJ2-2; D is unresolved. The CDR3 length is 12 residues. CDR1 SGHNT and CDR2 YENEEA come from the germline V gene. With 3 bases removed from V and 6 bases from J, the gap between germline ends came to 5 bases. The CDR3 sequence: CASSLPAGELFF. The CDR3 DNA reads TGTGCCAGCAGCTTGCCTGCCGGGGAGCTGTTTTTT.

This chain links TRBV24-1 with TRBJ2-1, with TRBD2 matching over 12 bases. CDR1 is KGHDR and CDR2 is SFDVKD in the germline V gene. The V and J ends lost 7 bases and 5 bases, in that order; junction bases with no gene match: 5. This CDR3 is 15 amino acids long. DNA for the CDR3: TGTGCCACCAGGGGGACTAGCGGGCGCAACAATGAGCAGTTCTTC. Protein product: CATRGTSGRNNEQFF.

This clone was seen a handful of times. The chain uses TRBV19 and TRBJ1-4; D possibly corresponds to TRBD1 (6 bases). The CDR3 has 13 amino acids. Between the trimmed V and J ends, which lost 5 bases and 7 bases, there was a span of 11 bases. Germline CDR1 is LNHDA and CDR2 is SQIVND (reference sequence). Here the CDR3 reads CASSRRQAEKLFF. CDR3 nucleotides: TGTGCCAGTAGTCGACGACAGGCTGAAAAACTGTTTTTT.

The chain links TRBV6-5 to TRBJ2-7; no definite D call. Trimming removed 3 bases at V and 2 bases at J, with 14 bases between. The CDR3 extends over 15 amino acids. Germline lookup yields CDR1 MNHEY and CDR2 SVGAGI. CDR3 nucleotide sequence: TGTGCCAGCAGTTATCGAGGAGTTCTAACCTACGAGCAGTACTTC. Translating gives CASSYRGVLTYEQYF.

The chain has TRBV9 and TRBJ1-2, with D perhaps matching TRBD1 (5 bases). CDR3 length: 14 amino acids. Between the trimmed V and J ends, which lost 2 bases and 7 bases, there was a span of 15 bases. The germline CDR1 and CDR2 sequences are SGDLS and YYNGEE. CDR3 loop: CASSVRSDSLGYTF. In DNA form, the CDR3 reads TGTGCCAGCAGCGTCCGATCCGACAGTCTTGGCTACACCTTC.

This clone occurred once. This chain links TRBV28 with TRBJ2-7; perhaps TRBD2 as D (6 bases). This CDR3 is built from 14 residues. Per the germline V gene, CDR1 is MDHEN and CDR2 is SYDVKM. Trimming cost V 8 bases and J 2 bases, with 16 bases left between them. The CDR3, as DNA: TGTGCCAGCCACGCGGGAATAAGGGCCTACGAGCAGTACTTC. Protein product: CASHAGIRAYEQYF.

The chain couples TRBV5-1 to TRBJ1-6, with a weak D call TRBD1 (5 bases). V lost 5 bases, J lost 6 bases, and 18 bases lay in between. This CDR3 is 16 amino acids long. The germline V gene has CDR1 SGHRS and CDR2 YFSETQ. CDR3 protein: CASSLMGSGGNSPLHF. The CDR3 nucleotides are TGCGCCAGCAGTTTAATGGGGTCGGGGGGTAATTCACCCCTCCACTTT.

The chain has TRBV9 and TRBJ2-5; 15 nucleotides line up with TRBD2. CDR3 length: 16 amino acids. Germline CDR1 reads SGDLS; CDR2 reads YYNGEE. V lost 2 bases and J lost 9; bases outside the gene matches: 8. The CDR3 loop is CASSVWTSGRESAQYF. As DNA, the CDR3 is TGTGCCAGCAGCGTCTGGACTAGCGGGAGGGAGTCGGCCCAGTACTTC.

The rearrangement links TRBV28 to TRBJ2-7, with TRBD1 as a possible D gene (5 bases). The V gene lost 3 bases and the J gene lost 2 bases, with 17 bases spanning the gap. The germline V gene encodes CDR1 MDHEN and CDR2 SYDVKM. CDR3 length: 16 residues. The CDR3: CASSFNRFRETYEQYF. The DNA of the CDR3 is TGTGCCAGCAGTTTTAACAGGTTTAGGGAAACCTACGAGCAGTACTTC.